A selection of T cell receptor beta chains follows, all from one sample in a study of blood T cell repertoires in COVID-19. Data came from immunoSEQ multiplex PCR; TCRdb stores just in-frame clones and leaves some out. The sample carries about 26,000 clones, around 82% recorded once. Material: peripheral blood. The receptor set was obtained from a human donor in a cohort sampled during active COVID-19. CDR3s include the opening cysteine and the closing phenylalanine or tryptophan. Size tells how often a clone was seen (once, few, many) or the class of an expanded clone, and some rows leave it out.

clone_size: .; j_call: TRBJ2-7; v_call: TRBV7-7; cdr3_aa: CASSFREQGEQYF
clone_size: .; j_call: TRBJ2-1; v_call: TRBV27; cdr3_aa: CASSGMTGGSYNEQFF
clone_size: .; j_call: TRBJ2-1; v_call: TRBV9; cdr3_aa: CASSVGPDRGPDEQFF
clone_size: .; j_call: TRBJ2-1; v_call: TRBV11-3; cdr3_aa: CASSLGGRGGEQFF
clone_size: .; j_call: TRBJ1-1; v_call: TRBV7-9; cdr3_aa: CASSLASGGQTEAFF
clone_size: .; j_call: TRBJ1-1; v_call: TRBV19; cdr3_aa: CASNTGRSNTEAFF
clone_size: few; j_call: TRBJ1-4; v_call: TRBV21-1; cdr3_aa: CASLNRAGGGEKLFF
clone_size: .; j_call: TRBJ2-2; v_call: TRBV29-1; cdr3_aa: CSVEGPMNTGELFF
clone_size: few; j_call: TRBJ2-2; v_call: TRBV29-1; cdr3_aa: CSARTSGGGELFF
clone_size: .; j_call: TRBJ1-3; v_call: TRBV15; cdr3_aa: CATSRDLTAYGTGGYTIYF
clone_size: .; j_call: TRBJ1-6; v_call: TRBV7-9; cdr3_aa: CASSLSGGSPLHF
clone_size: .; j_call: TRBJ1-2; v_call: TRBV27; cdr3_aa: CASRRIRSPGQGFGYTF
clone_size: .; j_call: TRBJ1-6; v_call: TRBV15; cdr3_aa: CATSAGQGRYNSPLHF
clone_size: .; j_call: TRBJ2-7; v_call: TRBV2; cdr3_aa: CASTGNLYEQYF
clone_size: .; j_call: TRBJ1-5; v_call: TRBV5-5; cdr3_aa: CASSLGLRSNQPQHF
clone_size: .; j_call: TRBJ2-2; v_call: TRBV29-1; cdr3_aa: CSVVAALDGELFF
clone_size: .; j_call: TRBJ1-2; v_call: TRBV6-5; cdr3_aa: CASSYSVPNYGYTF
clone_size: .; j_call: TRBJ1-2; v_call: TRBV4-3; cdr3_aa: CASSQDHRALNYGYTF
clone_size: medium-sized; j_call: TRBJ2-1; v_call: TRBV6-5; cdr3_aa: CASRPVGGAREQFF
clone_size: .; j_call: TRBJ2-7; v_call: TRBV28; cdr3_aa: CASSSPGTSIYEQYF
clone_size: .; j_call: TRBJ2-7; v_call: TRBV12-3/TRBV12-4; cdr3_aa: CASSQGYEQYF
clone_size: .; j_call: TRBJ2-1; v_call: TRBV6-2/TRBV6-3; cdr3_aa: CASSGPYNEQFF
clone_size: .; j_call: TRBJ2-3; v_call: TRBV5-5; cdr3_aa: CATTGRGGADTQYF
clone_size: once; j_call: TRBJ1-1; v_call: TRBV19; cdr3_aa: CASKSGTTNTEAFF
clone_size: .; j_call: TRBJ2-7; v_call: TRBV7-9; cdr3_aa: CASSLRTGVTYEQYF
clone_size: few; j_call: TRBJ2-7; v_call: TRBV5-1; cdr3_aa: CASSLGLAGGRAYEQYF
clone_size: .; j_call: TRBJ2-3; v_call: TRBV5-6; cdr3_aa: CASSSRAWVDTQYF
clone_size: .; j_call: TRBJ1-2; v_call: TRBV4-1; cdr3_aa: CASSQGSQPGGENYGYTF
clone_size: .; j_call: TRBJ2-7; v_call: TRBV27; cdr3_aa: CASSLKGGGGYEQYF
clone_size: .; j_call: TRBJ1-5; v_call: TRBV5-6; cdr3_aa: CASSLAGNQPQHF
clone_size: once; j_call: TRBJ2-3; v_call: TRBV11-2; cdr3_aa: CASSPLSGGGTQYF
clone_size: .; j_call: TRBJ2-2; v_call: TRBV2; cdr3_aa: CASSTDRGRAGELFF
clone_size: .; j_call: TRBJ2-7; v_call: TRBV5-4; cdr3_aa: CASSFARDSYEQYF
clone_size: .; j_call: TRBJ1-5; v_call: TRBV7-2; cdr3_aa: CASSLVGSPGPQHF
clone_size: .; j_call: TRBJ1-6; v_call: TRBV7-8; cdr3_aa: CASSLNPGQGVSSYNSPLHF
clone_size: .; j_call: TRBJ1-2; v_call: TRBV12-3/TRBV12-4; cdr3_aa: CADLLPGVYGYTF
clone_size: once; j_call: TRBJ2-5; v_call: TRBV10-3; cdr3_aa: CAISGTGRGETQYF
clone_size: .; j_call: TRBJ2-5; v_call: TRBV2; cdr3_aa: CASRGLAGVRETQYF
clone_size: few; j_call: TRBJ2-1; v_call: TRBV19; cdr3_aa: CASTPLPGLYNEQFF
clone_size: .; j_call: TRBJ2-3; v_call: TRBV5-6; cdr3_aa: CASSLGLRTDTQYF
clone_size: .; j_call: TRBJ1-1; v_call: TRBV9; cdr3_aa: CASSVVVMNTEAFF
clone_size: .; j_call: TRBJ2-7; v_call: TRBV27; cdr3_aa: CASSPAGASGRYEQYF
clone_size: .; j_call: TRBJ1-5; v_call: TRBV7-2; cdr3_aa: CASSPHGGGGNQPQHF
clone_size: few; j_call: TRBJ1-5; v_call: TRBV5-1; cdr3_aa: CASSLGGQALLINQPQHF
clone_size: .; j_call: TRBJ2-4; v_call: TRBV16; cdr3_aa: CASSPPFLAGSNIQYF
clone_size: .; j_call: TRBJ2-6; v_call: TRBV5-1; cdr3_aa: CASSSEIGANVLTF
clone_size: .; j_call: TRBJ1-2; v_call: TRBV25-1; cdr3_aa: CASSETPTGYTF
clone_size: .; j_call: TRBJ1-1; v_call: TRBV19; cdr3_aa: CASSITGGWTTEAFF
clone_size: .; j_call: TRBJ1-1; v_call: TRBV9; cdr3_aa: CASRGDTMNTEAFF
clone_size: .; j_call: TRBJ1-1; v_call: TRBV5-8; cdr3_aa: CASSLVRTGGLRAFF
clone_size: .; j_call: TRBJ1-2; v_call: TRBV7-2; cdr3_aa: CASSYGQGYGYTF
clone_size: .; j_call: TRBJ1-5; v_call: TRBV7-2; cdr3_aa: CASSPNTGGVPHQPQHF
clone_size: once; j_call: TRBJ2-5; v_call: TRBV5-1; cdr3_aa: CASSTSGTSGEQETQYF
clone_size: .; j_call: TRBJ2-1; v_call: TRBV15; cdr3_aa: CATTDTGTGNEQFF
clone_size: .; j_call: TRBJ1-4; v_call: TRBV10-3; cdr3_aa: CAISESGTGEEKLFF